These T cell receptor beta chains were read from a single sample in a study of blood T cell repertoires in COVID-19. Data came from immunoSEQ multiplex PCR; TCRdb stores just in-frame clones and leaves some out. There are about 68,000 clones in the sample; roughly 86% occur only once, and over 4% lies in the top ten. The sample was peripheral blood. These TCRs come from a man aged 50-60 years with acute or convalescent COVID-19. CDR3s include the opening cysteine and the closing phenylalanine or tryptophan. A D gene is named only where the DNA matches it firmly. Clone size is stated in some rows and not others, as once, few, many or a class when expanded.

V: TRBV28
size: NA
D: TRBD1
J: TRBJ2-6
DNA: TGTGCCAGCACCGCGGGACAGGTAACCGCCGTCTGGGCCAACGTCCTGACTTTC
CDR3: CASTAGQVTAVWANVLTF

V: TRBV13
size: NA
D: TRBD1
J: TRBJ1-2
DNA: TGTGCCAGCAGGAGGGACAGGGCCGATGGCTACACCTTC
CDR3: CASRRDRADGYTF

V: TRBV30
size: NA
D: NA
J: TRBJ1-2
DNA: TGTGCCTGGAAGGAGGGTCGGCTGGGGATTGGGGGTCCATATGGCTACACCTTC
CDR3: CAWKEGRLGIGGPYGYTF

V: TRBV29-1
size: NA
D: TRBD2
J: TRBJ2-3
DNA: TGCAGCGTTCAGGGTACTAGCGGGGGAGATACGCAGTATTTT
CDR3: CSVQGTSGGDTQYF

V: TRBV18
size: once
D: NA
J: TRBJ1-3
DNA: TGTGCCAGCTCACCCGCCTACAGCTCTGGAAACACCATATATTTT
CDR3: CASSPAYSSGNTIYF

V: TRBV2
size: NA
D: NA
J: TRBJ1-5
DNA: TGTGCCAGCAGTGAGTACCCGGAGAATCAGCCCCAGCATTTT
CDR3: CASSEYPENQPQHF

V: TRBV28
size: NA
D: NA
J: TRBJ1-6
DNA: TGTGCCAGCGGGGGGGGGCATTCACCCCTCCACTTT
CDR3: CASGGGHSPLHF

V: TRBV3-1/TRBV3-2
size: few
D: NA
J: TRBJ1-2
DNA: TGTGCCAGCAGCCAAGACTACCGAAGCTATGGCTACACCTTC
CDR3: CASSQDYRSYGYTF

V: TRBV6-4
size: NA
D: TRBD2
J: TRBJ2-3
DNA: TGTGCCAGCAGTAAAGGGAGCGGGGGGCCCACAGATACGCAGTATTTT
CDR3: CASSKGSGGPTDTQYF

V: TRBV5-1
size: NA
D: NA
J: TRBJ2-3
DNA: TGCGCCAGCAACCGAAGAGCTAGCACAGATACGCAGTATTTT
CDR3: CASNRRASTDTQYF

V: TRBV28
size: once
D: TRBD2
J: TRBJ2-3
DNA: TGTGCCAGCAGTCCCCCGACTAGCGGGAGGGCAGATACGCAGTATTTT
CDR3: CASSPPTSGRADTQYF

V: TRBV15
size: NA
D: TRBD1
J: TRBJ1-5
DNA: TGTGCCACCAGCAGGGGACAGGGGGCGTATCAGCCCCAGCATTTT
CDR3: CATSRGQGAYQPQHF

V: TRBV9
size: NA
D: TRBD1
J: TRBJ2-3
DNA: TGTGCCAGCAGCGTAGTTCAGGGGGCTGATACGCAGTATTTT
CDR3: CASSVVQGADTQYF

V: TRBV7-2
size: NA
D: NA
J: TRBJ2-2
DNA: TGTGCCAGCAGCTTGGAAGAGACTAGATCCGGGGAGCTGTTTTTT
CDR3: CASSLEETRSGELFF

V: TRBV5-1
size: NA
D: TRBD1
J: TRBJ2-3
DNA: TGCGCCAGCAGCCCATCCCGAGGGGGCAGAACCACAGATACGCAGTATTTT
CDR3: CASSPSRGGRTTDTQYF

V: TRBV3-1/TRBV3-2
size: NA
D: TRBD1
J: TRBJ2-5
DNA: TGTGCCAGCAGCTCTGACAGGGCGCAGCCGCAAGAGACCCAGTACTTC
CDR3: CASSSDRAQPQETQYF

V: TRBV7-6
size: NA
D: TRBD1
J: TRBJ2-3
DNA: TGTGCCAGCAGCCCGATAACAGGGGTACGGGATACGCAGTATTTT
CDR3: CASSPITGVRDTQYF

V: TRBV4-1
size: NA
D: TRBD2
J: TRBJ2-7
DNA: TGCGCCAGCAGCCAAGATCCGGCGGGAGGGCCCTACGACGAGCAGTACTTC
CDR3: CASSQDPAGGPYDEQYF

V: TRBV7-9
size: NA
D: TRBD1
J: TRBJ1-2
DNA: TGTGCCAGCAGCCCAGCCCCCTTGACAGGGCAGGCTAACTATGGCTACACCTTC
CDR3: CASSPAPLTGQANYGYTF

V: TRBV14
size: NA
D: TRBD1
J: TRBJ1-2
DNA: TGTGCCAGCAGTCCAAGAACGGGACAGGGGTACTATGGCTACACCTTC
CDR3: CASSPRTGQGYYGYTF

V: TRBV13
size: NA
D: NA
J: TRBJ1-5
DNA: TGTGCCAGCAGCGAAGCAAGCAATCAGCCCCAGCATTTT
CDR3: CASSEASNQPQHF

V: TRBV11-3
size: NA
D: TRBD1
J: TRBJ2-7
DNA: TGTGCCAGCAGCTTAGGGGACAGGGAAGACGAGCAGTACTTC
CDR3: CASSLGDREDEQYF

V: TRBV11-2
size: NA
D: NA
J: TRBJ2-1
DNA: TGTGCCAGCAGCTTAGAAACCCTACGGCAGTTCTTC
CDR3: CASSLETLRQFF

V: TRBV27
size: NA
D: NA
J: TRBJ1-4
DNA: TGTGCCAGCAGTTCCAGGGGCGATGAAAAACTGTTTTTT
CDR3: CASSSRGDEKLFF

V: TRBV6-5
size: NA
D: NA
J: TRBJ2-7
DNA: TGTGCCAGCAAAAGAGCGGACGAGCAGTACTTC
CDR3: CASKRADEQYF

V: TRBV14
size: NA
D: NA
J: TRBJ1-3
DNA: TGTGCCAGCAGCCAAGGTTCCTGGGACACCTTCTCTGGAAACACCATATATTTT
CDR3: CASSQGSWDTFSGNTIYF

V: TRBV5-1
size: NA
D: TRBD1
J: TRBJ1-2
DNA: TGCGCCAGCAGCCCGGGACAGGGCCGACGCGGCTATGGCTACACCTTC
CDR3: CASSPGQGRRGYGYTF

V: TRBV28
size: once
D: TRBD2
J: TRBJ2-1
DNA: TGTGCCAGCAAAGGCGGGAGGGCGGGCAATGAGCAGTTCTTC
CDR3: CASKGGRAGNEQFF

V: TRBV7-2
size: NA
D: TRBD2
J: TRBJ2-7
DNA: TGTGCCAGCAGCTTAAGGTCGGCCAGCGGGAGTTCCGAGCAGTACTTC
CDR3: CASSLRSASGSSEQYF

V: TRBV27
size: NA
D: NA
J: TRBJ2-5
DNA: TGTGCCAGCAGTTTTTATCGTGGGAGTGGCCAAGAGACCCAGTACTTC
CDR3: CASSFYRGSGQETQYF

V: TRBV7-9
size: NA
D: NA
J: TRBJ2-7
DNA: TGTGCCAGCAGCCCGGACACCAACTACGAGCAGTACTTC
CDR3: CASSPDTNYEQYF

V: TRBV3-1/TRBV3-2
size: NA
D: NA
J: TRBJ1-5
DNA: TGTGCCAGCATCGACAGGAGCAATCAGCCCCAGCATTTT
CDR3: CASIDRSNQPQHF

V: TRBV6-5
size: once
D: NA
J: TRBJ1-3
DNA: TGTGCCAGCAGATCCGGGACTAACTCTGGAAACACCATATATTTT
CDR3: CASRSGTNSGNTIYF

V: TRBV12-3/TRBV12-4
size: NA
D: NA
J: TRBJ1-1
DNA: TGTGCCAGCAGCACAATAACAGGGTCCCAAGCTTTCTTT
CDR3: CASSTITGSQAFF

V: TRBV28
size: few
D: NA
J: TRBJ1-1
DNA: TGTGCCAGCACTCACGGGGGGATCCCTGAAGCTTTCTTT
CDR3: CASTHGGIPEAFF

V: TRBV6-4
size: NA
D: NA
J: TRBJ2-5
DNA: TGTGCCAGCTCCCGACGGGAACAAGAGACCCAGTACTTC
CDR3: CASSRREQETQYF

V: TRBV5-4
size: NA
D: NA
J: TRBJ2-2
DNA: TGTGCCAGCAGCTTCGGTCGAAACACCGGGGAGCTGTTTTTT
CDR3: CASSFGRNTGELFF